This TCR beta chain was found in a study of cytomegalovirus exposure and HLA in healthy donors. A word on this clone: Its antigen is unknown.

Points from the study as a whole: The study flagged about 150 TCR beta chains as cytomegalovirus-associated. Later on, analysis showed that most CMV-associated TCR beta chains appeared to be HLA-restricted. Diagnosis of cytomegalovirus status made by the classifier reportedly showed high specificity and sensitivity. In a later analysis, several top co-occurrence clusters appeared linked to parvovirus B19, influenza, CMV and Epstein-Barr virus.

PCR primers comprised 60 Vbeta and 13 Jbeta primers. Clones were read by immunoSEQ multiplex PCR, and TCRdb kept only the in-frame ones, dropping some. The sample shows a few hundred thousand clones, 80% of them seen only once. Per the germline V gene, CDR1 is KGHSY and CDR2 is FQNENV. V lost 1 base and J lost 4, with 8 bases in between. This CDR3 is 15 amino acids long. The source is a girl aged 2 to 10 in good health and CMV-seronegative. This chain uses TRBV16 with TRBJ1-6; D gene unclear. The specimen sequenced was PBMCs. In nucleotides, the CDR3 is TGTGCCAGCAGCCAATTAGACTTTTATAATTCACCCCTCCACTTT. It yields the protein CASSQLDFYNSPLHF. Full variable domain (remainder filled in from reference TRBV16 and TRBJ1-6): GEEVAQTPKHLVRGEGQKAKLYCAPIKGHSYVFWYQQVLKNEFKFLISFQNENVFDETGMPKERFSAKCLPNSPCSLEIQATKLEDSAVYFCASSQLDFYNSPLHFGNGTRLTVT.